The clone carrying this TCR beta chain was picked up a small number of times. Sequencing libraries for TCR beta were prepared with iRepertoire HTBI primers and Arm-PCR of CDR3 regions. Original processing methods: Identification across samples found more than 55 TRBV and around 15 TRBJ segments. TCRdb itself ran the multiplex PCR reads through MiXCR, one entry per CDR3 protein. It is TCRdb's table, rather than the study itself, that gives the V and J calls and clone size. This sample yields fewer than 450,000 distinct CDR3 sequences, of which around a quarter are seen a single time; 26% belongs to the top ten. CDR1 and CDR2 from the germline V gene are LGHNA and YNFKEQ. Trimming removed 0 bases from V and 1 base from J; junction bases left unmatched: 4. CDR3 length: 16 residues. This sample was included in a study of regulatory T cells in long-lasting Graves disease. The sample's time point: persistent/refractory GD, antithyroid drugs over 5 years with positive TRAb. RNA isolated from PBMCs was used to make the TCR library.

The sample in question was peripheral blood mononuclear cells (PBMCs), obtained when the disease was refractory, from a patient treated with antithyroid drugs. This receptor was identified in a female donor with Graves disease. V and J are TRBV4-2 and TRBJ2-7, with 9 bases aligning to TRBD2. CDR3 sequence reads: CASSQDTGLASYEQYF. Written as DNA, the CDR3 is TGTGCCAGCAGCCAAGATACGGGACTAGCTTCCTACGAGCAGTACTTC.